Shown below are 8 T cell receptor beta chains from a single sample sequenced in a study of radiotherapy plus CTLA-4 blockade in lung cancer. Only in-frame clones appear in the TCRdb table, and some are missing; sequencing was by immunoSEQ multiplex PCR. Of more than 75,000 clones detected, about two thirds appear once; the ten largest clones hold 11% to 15%. Here the sequenced sample was peripheral blood, taken from a patient treated with radiotherapy plus ipilimumab. These receptors all come from a human donor with non-small cell lung cancer that progressed on radiotherapy plus ipilimumab.

The V call is TRBV15, the J call TRBJ1-4; a weak D match, TRBD1 (6 bases). The V gene lost 0 bases and the J gene lost 5 bases, with 28 bases spanning the gap. The CDR3 totals 21 residues. Germline V CDR1 and CDR2: LNHNV, YYDKDF (reference sequence). The CDR3 sequence: CATSRDPPRWGGGAPNEKLFF. CDR3 nucleotide sequence: TGTGCCACCAGCAGAGACCCTCCCCGATGGGGCGGGGGGGCTCCAAATGAAAAACTGTTTTTT.

This clone was observed a handful of times. Other nucleotide sequences from this sample produce the same CDR3. The chain couples TRBV28 to TRBJ1-1, with D uncertain. Germline V gene data show CDR1 as MDHEN and CDR2 as SYDVKM. V lost 3 bases to trimming and J lost 1 base, with 6 bases between them. The CDR3 contains 13 residues. The CDR3 coding sequence is TGTGCCAGCAGTTTGGGCAGGAACACTGAAGCTTTCTTT. Its translation: CASSLGRNTEAFF.

The V call is TRBV5-1, the J call TRBJ1-1; D is ambiguous. The CDR3 is made up of 13 amino acids. The V end lost 3 bases, the J end lost 1 base, and 7 bases lay between the germline ends. The germline V gene encodes CDR1 SGHRS and CDR2 YFSETQ. The CDR3 protein is CASSSLTNTEAFF. The DNA of the CDR3 is TGCGCCAGCAGCTCTTTGACGAACACTGAAGCTTTCTTT.

The rearrangement joins TRBV5-1 to TRBJ1-5; tentatively, D is TRBD1 (5 bases). There are 14 residues in the CDR3. The germline V gene encodes CDR1 SGHRS and CDR2 YFSETQ. Trimming pared 2 bases from V and 8 bases from J, leaving 14 bases between. The CDR3 DNA follows: TGCGCCAGCAGCTTAGGGACGGGCAAGGAGCCCCAGCATTTT. Its protein product is CASSLGTGKEPQHF.

The gene calls are TRBV5-5 and TRBJ1-2, with 8 bases matching TRBD1. V dropped 2 bases and J dropped 5; count of bases not matched to a gene: 14. Looked up from germline, CDR1 is SGHKS and CDR2 is YYEKEE (reference sequence). The CDR3 length is 17 residues. The CDR3 nucleotides read TGTGCCAGCAGCTTTGAAGGACAGGGTGCGACCCTTTATGGCTACACCTTC. It codes for CASSFEGQGATLYGYTF.

The chain employs TRBV6-5 and TRBJ1-2; 8 positions agree with TRBD1. V shed 6 bases, J shed 6 bases, and the junction held 9 bases outside the gene matches. This CDR3 has 14 amino acids. Germline V gives CDR1 MNHEY, CDR2 SVGAGI. The CDR3 DNA reads TGTGCCAGCAGCAGGACAGGGATCGAGAATGGCTACACCTTC. Encoded protein: CASSRTGIENGYTF.

The V gene is TRBV6-5, the J gene TRBJ2-7; TRBD2 matches 13 bases. After removal of 0 bases from V and 4 bases from J, the junction contained 0 bases not matched to a gene. The CDR3 is made up of 15 amino acids. Germline CDR1 and CDR2: MNHEY and SVGAGI. CDR3 region: CASSYSTSGGYEQYF. The CDR3 coding sequence is TGTGCCAGCAGTTACTCGACTAGCGGGGGGTACGAGCAGTACTTC.

The rearrangement links TRBV4-2 to TRBJ2-1; D is ambiguous. Germline V gene lookup returns CDR1 LGHNA and CDR2 YNFKEQ. The CDR3 totals 15 residues. With 3 bases removed from V and 7 bases from J, the gap between germline ends came to 16 bases. Here the CDR3 DNA reads TGTGCCAGCAGCCAGCAAAGGGCAGCCGAGAATGAGCAGTTCTTC. This encodes CASSQQRAAENEQFF.